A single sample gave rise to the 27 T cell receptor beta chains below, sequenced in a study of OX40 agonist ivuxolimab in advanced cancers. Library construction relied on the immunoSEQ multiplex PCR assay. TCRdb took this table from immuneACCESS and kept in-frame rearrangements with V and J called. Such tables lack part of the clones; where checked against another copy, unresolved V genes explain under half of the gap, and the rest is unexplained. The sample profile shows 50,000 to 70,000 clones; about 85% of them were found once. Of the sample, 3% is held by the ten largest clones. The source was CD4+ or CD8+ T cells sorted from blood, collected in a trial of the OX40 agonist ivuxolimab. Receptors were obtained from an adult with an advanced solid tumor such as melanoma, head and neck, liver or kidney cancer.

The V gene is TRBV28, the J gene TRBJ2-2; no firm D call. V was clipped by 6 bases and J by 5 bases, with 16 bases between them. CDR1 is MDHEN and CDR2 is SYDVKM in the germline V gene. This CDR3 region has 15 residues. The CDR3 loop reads CASRLSVGRTGELFF. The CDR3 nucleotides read TGTGCCAGCAGGCTCAGCGTCGGTCGAACCGGGGAGCTGTTTTTT.

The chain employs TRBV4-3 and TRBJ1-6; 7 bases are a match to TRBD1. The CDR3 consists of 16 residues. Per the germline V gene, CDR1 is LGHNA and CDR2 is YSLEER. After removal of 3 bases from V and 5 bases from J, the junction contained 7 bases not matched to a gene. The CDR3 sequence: CASSHRSGQHNSPLHF. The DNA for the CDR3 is TGCGCCAGCAGCCATCGCTCGGGACAGCATAATTCACCCCTCCACTTT.

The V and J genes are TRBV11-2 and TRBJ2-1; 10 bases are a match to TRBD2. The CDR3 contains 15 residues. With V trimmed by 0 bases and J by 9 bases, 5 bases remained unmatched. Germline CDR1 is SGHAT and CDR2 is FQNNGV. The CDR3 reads CASSLDLAGAGEQFF. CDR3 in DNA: TGTGCCAGCAGCTTAGACCTAGCGGGAGCCGGTGAGCAGTTCTTC.

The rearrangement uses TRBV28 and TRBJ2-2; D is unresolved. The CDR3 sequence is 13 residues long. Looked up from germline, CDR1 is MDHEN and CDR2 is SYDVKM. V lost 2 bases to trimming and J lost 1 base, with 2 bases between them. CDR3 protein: CASSLQNTGELFF. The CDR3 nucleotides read TGTGCCAGCAGTTTACAGAACACCGGGGAGCTGTTTTTT.

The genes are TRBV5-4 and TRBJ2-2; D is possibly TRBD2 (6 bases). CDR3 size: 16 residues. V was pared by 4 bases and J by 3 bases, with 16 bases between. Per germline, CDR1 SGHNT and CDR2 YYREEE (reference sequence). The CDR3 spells CASSPRERGDTGELFF. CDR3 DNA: TGTGCCAGCAGCCCTCGGGAGAGGGGTGACACCGGGGAGCTGTTTTTT.

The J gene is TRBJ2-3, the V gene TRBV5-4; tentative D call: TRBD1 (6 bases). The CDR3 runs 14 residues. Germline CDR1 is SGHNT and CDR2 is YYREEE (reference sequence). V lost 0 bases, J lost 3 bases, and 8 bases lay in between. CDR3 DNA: TGTGCCAGCAGCTTGGGCGGACAGACAGATACGCAGTATTTT. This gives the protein CASSLGGQTDTQYF.

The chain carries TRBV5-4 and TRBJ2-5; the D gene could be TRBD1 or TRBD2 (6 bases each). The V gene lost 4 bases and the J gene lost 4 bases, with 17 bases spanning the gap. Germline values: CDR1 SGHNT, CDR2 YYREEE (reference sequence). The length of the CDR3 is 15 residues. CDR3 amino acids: CASSPGVGGRETQYF. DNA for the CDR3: TGTGCCAGCAGCCCGGGAGTGGGGGGCCGAGAGACCCAGTACTTC.

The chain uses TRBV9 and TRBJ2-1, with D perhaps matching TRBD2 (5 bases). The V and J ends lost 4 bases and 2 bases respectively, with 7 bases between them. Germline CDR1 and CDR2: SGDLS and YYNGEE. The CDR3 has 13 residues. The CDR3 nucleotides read TGTGCCAGCAGCCCGGGAACCTACAATGAGCAGTTCTTC. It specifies CASSPGTYNEQFF.

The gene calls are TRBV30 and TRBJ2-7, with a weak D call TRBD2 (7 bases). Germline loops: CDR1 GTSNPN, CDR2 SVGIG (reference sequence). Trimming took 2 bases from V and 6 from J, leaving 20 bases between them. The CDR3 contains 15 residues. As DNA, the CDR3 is TGTGCCTGGAGTTTACGGGGGGCCACCCAATCCGAGCAGTACTTC. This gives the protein CAWSLRGATQSEQYF.

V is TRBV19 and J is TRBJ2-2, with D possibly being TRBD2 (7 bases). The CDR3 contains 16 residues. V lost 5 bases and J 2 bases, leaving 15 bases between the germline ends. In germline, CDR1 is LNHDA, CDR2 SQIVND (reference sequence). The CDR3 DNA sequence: TGTGCCAGTAGTCCACGGGGAGGGGGTAACACCGGGGAGCTGTTTTTT. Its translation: CASSPRGGGNTGELFF.

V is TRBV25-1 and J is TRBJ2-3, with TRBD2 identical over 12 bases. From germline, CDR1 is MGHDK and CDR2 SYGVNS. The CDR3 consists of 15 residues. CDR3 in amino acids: CLTALAGGQGDTQYF. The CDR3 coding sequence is TGTCTCACCGCCCTAGCGGGGGGGCAGGGAGATACGCAGTATTTT.

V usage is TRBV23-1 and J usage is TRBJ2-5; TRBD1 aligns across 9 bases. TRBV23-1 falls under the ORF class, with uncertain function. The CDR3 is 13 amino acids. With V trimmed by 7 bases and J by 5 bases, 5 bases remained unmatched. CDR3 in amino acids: CASIQGAGETQYF. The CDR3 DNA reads TGCGCCAGCATACAGGGGGCGGGGGAGACCCAGTACTTC.

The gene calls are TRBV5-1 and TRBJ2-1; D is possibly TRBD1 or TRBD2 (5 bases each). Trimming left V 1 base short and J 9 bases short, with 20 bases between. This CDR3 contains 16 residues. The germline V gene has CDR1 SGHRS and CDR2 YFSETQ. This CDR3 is CASSLPPGPGNGEQFF. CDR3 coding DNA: TGCGCCAGCAGCTTGCCCCCGGGACCCGGGAATGGTGAGCAGTTCTTC.

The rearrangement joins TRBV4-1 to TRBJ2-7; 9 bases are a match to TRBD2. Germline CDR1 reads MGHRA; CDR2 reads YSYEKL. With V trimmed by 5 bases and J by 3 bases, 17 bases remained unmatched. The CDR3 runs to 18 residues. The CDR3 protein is CASSFRDSRLREGYEQYF. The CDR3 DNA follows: TGCGCCAGCAGCTTCCGGGACAGCCGTTTGCGGGAGGGCTACGAGCAGTACTTC.

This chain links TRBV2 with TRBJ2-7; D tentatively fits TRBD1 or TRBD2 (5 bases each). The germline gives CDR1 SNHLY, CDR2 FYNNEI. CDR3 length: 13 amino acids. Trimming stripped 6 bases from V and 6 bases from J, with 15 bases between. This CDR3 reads CASSPSLGTEQYF. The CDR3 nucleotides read TGTGCCAGCAGCCCTTCCCTGGGGACCGAGCAGTACTTC.

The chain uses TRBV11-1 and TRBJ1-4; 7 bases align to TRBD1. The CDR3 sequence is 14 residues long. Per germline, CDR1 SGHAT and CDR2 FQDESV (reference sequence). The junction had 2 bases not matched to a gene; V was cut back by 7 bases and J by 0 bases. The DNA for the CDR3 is TGTGCCAGCACCGGGACAGCAACTAATGAAAAACTGTTTTTT. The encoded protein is CASTGTATNEKLFF.

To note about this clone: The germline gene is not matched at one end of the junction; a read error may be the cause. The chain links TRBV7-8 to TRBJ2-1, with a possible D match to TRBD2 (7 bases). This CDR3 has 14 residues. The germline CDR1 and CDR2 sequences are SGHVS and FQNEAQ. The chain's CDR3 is CASSLVRGGKGILF. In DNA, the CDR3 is TGTGCCAGCAGCTTAGTGAGGGGGGGAAAAGGGATACTCTTC.

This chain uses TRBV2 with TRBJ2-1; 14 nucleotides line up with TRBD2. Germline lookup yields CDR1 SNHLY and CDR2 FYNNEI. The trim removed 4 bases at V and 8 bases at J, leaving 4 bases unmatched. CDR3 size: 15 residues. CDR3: CASSAGLAGVHEQFF. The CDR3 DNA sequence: TGTGCCAGCAGTGCGGGACTAGCGGGAGTTCATGAGCAGTTCTTC.

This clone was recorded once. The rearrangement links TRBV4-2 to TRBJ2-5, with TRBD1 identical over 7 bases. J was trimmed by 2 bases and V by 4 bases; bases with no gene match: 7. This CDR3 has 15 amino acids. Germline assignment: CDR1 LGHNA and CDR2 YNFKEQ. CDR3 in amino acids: CASSRITGVQETQYF. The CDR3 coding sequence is TGTGCCAGCAGCCGGATTACAGGGGTTCAAGAGACCCAGTACTTC.

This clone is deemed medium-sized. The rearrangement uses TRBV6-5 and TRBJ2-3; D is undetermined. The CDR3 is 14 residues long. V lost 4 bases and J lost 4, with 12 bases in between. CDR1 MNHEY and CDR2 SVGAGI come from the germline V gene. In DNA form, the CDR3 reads TGTGCCAGCAGTTCCCCAGGATTATCAGATACGCAGTATTTT. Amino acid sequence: CASSSPGLSDTQYF.

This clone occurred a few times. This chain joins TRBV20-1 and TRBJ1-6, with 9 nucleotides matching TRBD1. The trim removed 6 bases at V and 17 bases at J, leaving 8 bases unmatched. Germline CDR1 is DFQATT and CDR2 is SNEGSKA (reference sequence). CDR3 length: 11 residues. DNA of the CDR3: TGCAGTGCCGCGGACAGGGGAAGTTTCCACTTT. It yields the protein CSAADRGSFHF.

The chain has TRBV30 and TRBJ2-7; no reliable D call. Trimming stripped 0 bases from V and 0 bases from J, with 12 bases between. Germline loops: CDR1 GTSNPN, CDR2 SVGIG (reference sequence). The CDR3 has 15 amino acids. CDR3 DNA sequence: TGTGCCTGGAGTGTAGGCGGTTACAGCTCCTACGAGCAGTACTTC. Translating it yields CAWSVGGYSSYEQYF.

CDR3 residues: CASSLYRNSGNTIYF. The CDR3 bases are TGTGCCAGCAGCTTGTACAGAAACTCTGGAAACACCATATATTTT. The gene calls are TRBV5-6 and TRBJ1-3; D is unclear. The V end was cut by 1 base, the J end by 0 bases, with 8 bases between. The CDR3 runs to 15 residues. The germline gives CDR1 SGHDT, CDR2 YYEEEE.

In DNA, the CDR3 is TGTGCCAGCAGCACGGGACTAGCGGTTTACGAGCAGTACTTC. Amino acid sequence: CASSTGLAVYEQYF. The rearrangement joins TRBV5-4 to TRBJ2-7, with 11 bases lining up with TRBD2. The germline CDR1 and CDR2 sequences are SGHNT and YYREEE (reference sequence). Trimming took 4 bases from V and 4 from J; bases not matched to a gene: 4. The CDR3 length is 14 residues.

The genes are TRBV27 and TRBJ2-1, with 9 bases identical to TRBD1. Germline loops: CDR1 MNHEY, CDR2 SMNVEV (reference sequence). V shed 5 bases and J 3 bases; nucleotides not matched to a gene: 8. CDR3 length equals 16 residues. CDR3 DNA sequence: TGTGCCAGCAGTCCTTTAGGGGACAGGGTCTACAATGAGCAGTTCTTC. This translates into CASSPLGDRVYNEQFF.

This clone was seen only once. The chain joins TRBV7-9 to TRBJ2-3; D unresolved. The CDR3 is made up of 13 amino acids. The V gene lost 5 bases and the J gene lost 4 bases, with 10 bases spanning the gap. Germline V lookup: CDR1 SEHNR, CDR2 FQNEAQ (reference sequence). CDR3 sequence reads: CASSPQTPDTQYF. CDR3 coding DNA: TGTGCCAGCAGCCCCCAGACCCCAGATACGCAGTATTTT.

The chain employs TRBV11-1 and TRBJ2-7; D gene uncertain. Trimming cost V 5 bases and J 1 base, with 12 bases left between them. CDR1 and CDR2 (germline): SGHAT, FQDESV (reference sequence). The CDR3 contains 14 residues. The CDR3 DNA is TGTGCCAGCAGCACCTACGACATGTCCTACGAGCAGTACTTC. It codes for CASSTYDMSYEQYF.